These 32 T cell receptor beta chains came from one sample sequenced in a study of CD8+ T cells in alopecia areata (dated by TCRdb to the late 2010s). Libraries were made using the immunoSEQ multiplex PCR assay. RNA was extracted from all samples and reverse transcribed into cDNA, which served as template for TCR sequencing. Here the immuneACCESS table is served through TCRdb, limited to in-frame sequences with V and J called. Missing clones are a known gap in these copies; in checked studies unresolved V genes cover under half, and the rest lacks a known reason. This sample lists 120,000 or so clones; approximately 60% were detected once. The top ten clones comprise around 5.4% of the sample. This specimen's time point label, interpreted: around 28 days on oral tofacitinib. What this sample's treatment or condition label stands for: oral pan-JAK inhibitor, 5-10 mg twice daily. This material consisted of CD4+ T cells sorted from blood, taken at week 4, from a patient treated with tofacitinib. The receptors shown here come from a human donor with alopecia areata.

This chain joins TRBV29-1 and TRBJ1-2, with 7 nucleotides matching TRBD1. CDR1 and CDR2 from the germline V gene are SQVTM and ANQGSEA. Trimming took 7 bases from V and 3 from J; bases not matched to a gene: 5. This CDR3 has 12 amino acids. CDR3 amino acids: CSGRQGDYGYTF. CDR3 in DNA: TGCAGCGGACGACAGGGAGACTATGGCTACACCTTC.

This chain links TRBV4-1 with TRBJ2-5, with 8 positions matching TRBD1. The CDR3 is 15 amino acids. J gave up 4 bases and V 2 bases, and 6 bases lay outside the gene matches. Germline assignment: CDR1 MGHRA and CDR2 YSYEKL. CDR3 in DNA: TGCGCCAGCAGCCAACCATCAGGGGGCCGAGAGACCCAGTACTTC. Translated: CASSQPSGGRETQYF.

CDR3 sequence: CASSLEAGGLNEQFF. For the CDR3, the DNA is TGCGCCAGCAGCTTGGAAGCGGGGGGGCTGAATGAGCAGTTCTTC. The chain has TRBV5-1 and TRBJ2-1, with TRBD2 matching 10 bases. Trimming took 0 bases from V and 7 from J; bases not matched to a gene: 4. Germline V CDR1 and CDR2: SGHRS, YFSETQ. The CDR3 is 15 amino acids. The whole variable domain, remainder taken from reference TRBV5-1 and TRBJ2-1, is KAGVTQTPRYLIKTRGQQVTLSCSPISGHRSVSWYQQTPGQGLQFLFEYFSETQRNKGNFPGRFSGRQFSNSRSEMNVSTLELGDSALYLCASSLEAGGLNEQFFGPGTRLTVL.

Turning to this clone: Other DNA sequences in the same sample also yield this CDR3. The chain carries TRBV18 and TRBJ2-6; D not certain. CDR1 is KGHSH, CDR2 LQKENI, per germline. The CDR3 length is 14 residues. Trimming removed 3 bases from V and 0 bases from J, with 3 bases in between. Here the CDR3 reads CASSPSSGANVLTF. CDR3 nucleotides: TGTGCCAGCTCACCCTCCTCTGGGGCCAACGTCCTGACTTTC.

The chain is built from TRBV28 and TRBJ2-7, with D perhaps TRBD1 (6 bases). The CDR3 runs to 15 residues. Germline V gives CDR1 MDHEN, CDR2 SYDVKM. Trimming pared 4 bases from V and 1 base from J, leaving 14 bases between. The CDR3 coding sequence is TGTGCCAGCAGTTCTCCAGGGGCAAGATCCTACGAGCAGTACTTC. It specifies CASSSPGARSYEQYF.

The V and J genes are TRBV5-1 and TRBJ1-2; 9 bases are shared with TRBD1. The J segment lost 2 bases and the V segment lost 4 bases, leaving 9 bases of the junction unmatched. This CDR3 is 16 amino acids long. Germline loops: CDR1 SGHRS, CDR2 YFSETQ. CDR3 sequence reads: CASSPTAGQGNYGYTF. The CDR3 DNA reads as TGCGCCAGCAGCCCCACTGCGGGACAGGGCAACTATGGCTACACCTTC.

This sequence joins TRBV4-2 and TRBJ1-6; tentative D call: TRBD1 (6 bases). This CDR3 contains 16 residues. Deletions cut 0 bases from V and 7 bases from J, with 13 bases between. Germline V CDR1 and CDR2: LGHNA, YNFKEQ. CDR3 amino acids: CASSQDRGMRNSPLHF. The CDR3, as DNA: TGTGCCAGCAGCCAAGATAGGGGGATGAGGAATTCACCCCTCCACTTT.

The sample holds a few counts of this clone. The chain has TRBV27 and TRBJ2-7; the match to TRBD1 covers 9 bases. The length of the CDR3 is 15 residues. V was pared by 5 bases and J by 4 bases, with 9 bases of the junction left unmatched. The germline V gene has CDR1 MNHEY and CDR2 SMNVEV (reference sequence). In DNA form, the CDR3 reads TGTGCCAGCAGTGCCCCCGGGACAGGGCGTTACGAGCAGTACTTC. This encodes CASSAPGTGRYEQYF.

In DNA form, the CDR3 reads TGTGCCAGCGGCCCCTCGACAGCCGGGCACACTGAAGCTTTCTTT. Its translation: CASGPSTAGHTEAFF. The chain links TRBV2 to TRBJ1-1; D may be TRBD1 (5 bases). The CDR3 totals 15 residues. CDR1 and CDR2 from the germline V gene are SNHLY and FYNNEI. V was cut by 8 bases and J by 3 bases, with 19 bases left in between.

The gene calls are TRBV2 and TRBJ2-7; 8 positions agree with TRBD2. Per germline, CDR1 SNHLY and CDR2 FYNNEI. Trimming took 3 bases from V and 5 from J; bases not matched to a gene: 12. CDR3 length: 16 amino acids. The CDR3, as DNA: TGTGCCAGCAGTGACGCGGGAACCGGGGGGGTCCACGAGCAGTACTTC. Translation gives CASSDAGTGGVHEQYF.

The V gene is TRBV15, the J gene TRBJ2-7; 7 bases are a match to TRBD1. The CDR3 covers 15 residues. J was trimmed by 1 base and V by 2 bases; bases with no gene match: 5. Per germline, CDR1 LNHNV and CDR2 YYDKDF (reference sequence). CDR3 sequence: CATSRPGTASYEQYF. CDR3 coding DNA: TGTGCCACCAGCAGACCCGGGACAGCGTCCTACGAGCAGTACTTC.

The CDR3 DNA reads TGCGCCAGCAGTCTTTCAGGGGACCACGAGCAGTACTTC. This codes for CASSLSGDHEQYF. The rearrangement joins TRBV5-1 to TRBJ2-7; TRBD1 is a possible D gene (6 bases). This CDR3 has 13 amino acids. The V gene's germline CDR1 is SGHRS and CDR2 YFSETQ. Trimming stripped 5 bases from V and 5 bases from J, with 14 bases between.

The rearrangement uses TRBV29-1 and TRBJ2-7, with a possible D match to TRBD2 (5 bases). Germline-derived CDR1 and CDR2 are SQVTM and ANQGSEA. The CDR3 extends over 13 amino acids. The V gene lost 5 bases and the J gene lost 0 bases, with 11 bases spanning the gap. CDR3 region: CSVMASISYEQYF. The CDR3 DNA reads TGCAGCGTTATGGCTAGCATCTCCTACGAGCAGTACTTC.

The chain links TRBV11-1 to TRBJ1-2, with D maybe TRBD1 (6 bases). CDR1 and CDR2 (germline): SGHAT, FQDESV (reference sequence). Trimming pared 5 bases from V and 3 bases from J, leaving 13 bases between. The CDR3 contains 14 residues. In nucleotides, the CDR3 is TGTGCCAGCAGCATGCAGGGGTCTGACTATGGCTACACCTTC. Protein sequence: CASSMQGSDYGYTF.

The chain uses TRBV4-3 and TRBJ2-1; weak D call: TRBD1 (6 bases). Germline CDR1 reads LGHNA; CDR2 reads YSLEER. V shed 0 bases and J shed 8 bases, with 14 bases lying between them. The CDR3 runs to 15 residues. The CDR3 DNA sequence: TGCGCCAGCAGCCAAGATCCGGACAGCCGGGATGAGCAGTTCTTC. Amino acid sequence: CASSQDPDSRDEQFF.

V gene TRBV5-6 combines with J gene TRBJ2-7; TRBD1 might be the D (5 bases). Germline-derived CDR1 and CDR2 are SGHDT and YYEEEE. This CDR3 contains 14 residues. V lost 4 bases to trimming and J lost 2 bases, with 13 bases between them. As DNA, the CDR3 is TGTGCCAGCAGCCCGACAAGGGGCCCCTACGAGCAGTACTTC. This gives the protein CASSPTRGPYEQYF.

In this sample, this clone turned up a few times. The gene calls are TRBV5-1 and TRBJ1-1; the match to TRBD1 covers 8 bases. Trimming cost V 4 bases and J 0 bases; bases outside gene matches: 5. The CDR3 has 15 amino acids. CDR1 and CDR2 from the germline V gene are SGHRS and YFSETQ. CDR3 nucleotide sequence: TGCGCCAGCAGCATGGACAGGGCGATGAACACTGAAGCTTTCTTT. It encodes CASSMDRAMNTEAFF.

The CDR3 DNA follows: TGCAGCGTTGGGGCCGGGACAGGGGTAGGTCAGCCCCAGCATTTT. This sequence encodes CSVGAGTGVGQPQHF. V and J are TRBV29-1 and TRBJ1-5; 10 bases match TRBD1. There are 15 residues in the CDR3. V was pared by 4 bases and J by 6 bases, with 9 bases of the junction left unmatched. Looked up from germline, CDR1 is SQVTM and CDR2 is ANQGSEA.

The chain couples TRBV25-1 to TRBJ2-5; the D call may be TRBD1 or TRBD2 (6 bases each). The CDR3 runs to 14 residues. Trimming took off 3 bases at V and 7 bases at J, with 15 bases between the two ends. The V gene's germline CDR1 is MGHDK and CDR2 SYGVNS. The CDR3 nucleotides read TGTGCCAGCAGTGATGGAGGGGGGAAGGGGACCCAGTACTTC. This codes for CASSDGGGKGTQYF. The full variable domain, its missing parts supplied by reference TRBV25-1 and TRBJ2-5, is EADIYQTPRYLVIGTGKKITLECSQTMGHDKMYWYQQDPGMELHLIHYSYGVNSTEKGDLSSESTVSRIRTEHFPLTLESARPSHTSQYLCASSDGGGKGTQYFGPGTRLLVL.

The chain carries TRBV29-1 and TRBJ2-7; a possible D gene is TRBD1 (5 bases). The V and J ends lost 7 bases and 6 bases respectively, with 22 bases between them. This CDR3 has 14 residues. The germline CDR1 and CDR2 sequences are SQVTM and ANQGSEA. CDR3 nucleotide sequence: TGCAGCGCTGCGAAGGGGTCCCCAGGAACCGAGCAGTACTTC. Its protein is CSAAKGSPGTEQYF.

In this sample, this clone turned up a few times. The V call is TRBV28, the J call TRBJ1-3, with unresolved D. Per germline, CDR1 MDHEN and CDR2 SYDVKM. This CDR3 has 16 amino acids. V dropped 3 bases and J dropped 0 bases, with 12 bases sitting between them. CDR3 in amino acids: CASSFGSMSSGNTIYF. The CDR3 DNA reads TGTGCCAGCAGTTTCGGCAGCATGAGCTCTGGAAACACCATATATTTT.

The rearrangement links TRBV5-1 to TRBJ1-1; weak D call: TRBD1 (5 bases). The CDR3 extends over 12 amino acids. V lost 4 bases and J 5 bases, leaving 9 bases between the germline ends. Germline CDR1 SGHRS, CDR2 YFSETQ. CDR3 in amino acids: CASSAGWTEAFF. CDR3 sequence (DNA): TGCGCCAGCAGCGCAGGGTGGACTGAAGCTTTCTTT.

In DNA form, the CDR3 reads TGCAGCGTTAGGCTAGCGGCTCAAGAGACCCAGTACTTC. Protein sequence: CSVRLAAQETQYF. The genes are TRBV29-1 and TRBJ2-5; 7 positions agree with TRBD2. Germline CDR1 reads SQVTM; CDR2 reads ANQGSEA. The CDR3 is made up of 13 amino acids. The ends lost 5 bases at V and 2 bases at J; junction bases unmatched: 5. Full variable domain (outside the CDR3, taken from reference TRBV29-1 and TRBJ2-5): SAVISQKPSRDICQRGTSLTIQCQVDSQVTMMFWYRQQPGQSLTLIATANQGSEATYESGFVIDKFPISRPNLTFSTLTVSNMSPEDSSIYLCSVRLAAQETQYFGPGTRLLVL.

In this sample, this clone turned up a few times. The chain couples TRBV2 to TRBJ1-2; D unclear. The CDR3 runs to 13 residues. Germline values: CDR1 SNHLY, CDR2 FYNNEI. V lost 3 bases and J 0 bases, leaving 5 bases between the germline ends. CDR3 nucleotides: TGTGCCAGCAGTGAGAAGTCTAACTATGGCTACACCTTC. Its protein product is CASSEKSNYGYTF.

V is TRBV20-1 and J is TRBJ2-5; D is uncertain. V was pared by 6 bases and J by 2 bases, with 4 bases between. CDR1 and CDR2 from the germline V gene are DFQATT and SNEGSKA (reference sequence). There are 10 residues in the CDR3. CDR3 region: CSAEQETQYF. The CDR3 region has the DNA TGCAGTGCCGAACAAGAGACCCAGTACTTC.

The chain carries TRBV30 and TRBJ2-1; 11 bases align to TRBD2. V shed 2 bases, J shed 12 bases, and the junction held 9 bases outside the gene matches. The CDR3 runs 14 residues. Germline lookup yields CDR1 GTSNPN and CDR2 SVGIG (reference sequence). Here the CDR3 DNA reads TGTGCCTGGAGTCCACCGGGACTAGCGGTCGGGCAGTTCTTC. This codes for CAWSPPGLAVGQFF.

The chain couples TRBV29-1 to TRBJ2-1; TRBD2 aligns across 11 bases. This CDR3 has 14 residues. The V gene's germline CDR1 is SQVTM and CDR2 ANQGSEA. Germline trimming cut 8 bases from V and 5 bases from J; bases unmatched to any gene: 8. The CDR3 nucleotides are TGCAGCTTCAGTGGGACTAGCGGTGACAATGAGCAGTTCTTC. As protein: CSFSGTSGDNEQFF.

J is TRBJ2-2 and V is TRBV5-1; the D gene could be TRBD1 or TRBD2 (6 bases each). Germline assignment: CDR1 SGHRS and CDR2 YFSETQ. The CDR3 covers 16 residues. The V gene lost 4 bases and the J gene lost 2 bases, with 15 bases spanning the gap. CDR3 in amino acids: CASSRTWGANTGELFF. The CDR3 DNA sequence: TGCGCCAGCAGCCGGACTTGGGGGGCTAACACCGGGGAGCTGTTTTTT.

The rearrangement uses TRBV7-9 and TRBJ2-7; tentatively, D is TRBD1 (5 bases). There are 12 residues in the CDR3. The V and J ends lost 3 bases and 6 bases respectively, with 9 bases between them. Germline CDR1 is SEHNR and CDR2 is FQNEAQ (reference sequence). CDR3 sequence (DNA): TGTGCCAGCAGCTTCTCAGGGTCCGAGCAGTACTTC. Translating it yields CASSFSGSEQYF.

This clone was observed a few times. V usage is TRBV25-1 and J usage is TRBJ1-3, with 8 bases lining up with TRBD1. The CDR3 extends over 15 amino acids. From germline, CDR1 is MGHDK and CDR2 SYGVNS. J lost 3 bases, V lost 5 bases, and 6 bases had no gene match. CDR3 in amino acids: CASSPPGTGGNTIYF. In nucleotides, the CDR3 is TGTGCCAGCAGTCCTCCCGGGACAGGTGGAAACACCATATATTTT.

In DNA form, the CDR3 reads TGTGCCAGCAGGAGACAGAACCAAGAGACCCAGTACTTC. It is translated as CASRRQNQETQYF. The gene calls are TRBV28 and TRBJ2-5; D possibly corresponds to TRBD1 (5 bases). CDR3 length equals 13 residues. V was cut by 6 bases and J by 0 bases, with 8 bases left in between. The germline V gene encodes CDR1 MDHEN and CDR2 SYDVKM.

This sequence joins TRBV14 and TRBJ2-7; no clear D gene. This CDR3 spans 13 amino acids. Germline loops: CDR1 SGHDN, CDR2 FVKESK. Trimming stripped 2 bases from V and 0 bases from J, with 5 bases between. The CDR3 loop reads CASSQTASYEQYF. The CDR3 nucleotides read TGTGCCAGCAGCCAAACAGCCTCCTACGAGCAGTACTTC.